Listed below are T cell receptor beta chains from one sample, sequenced in a study of T cells in Graves' hyperthyroidism and ophthalmopathy. TCRdb analysed the multiplex PCR reads with MiXCR anew, one entry per CDR3 protein. The data hold about 400,000 distinct CDR3 sequences, with around 13% observed a single time. Sequences were obtained from blood. The receptors stem from a young woman with Graves' hyperthyroidism. Each CDR3 is given with its conserved first and last residue. A D gene is named only where the DNA matches it firmly. Size values are once, few and many counts, or a class for expanded clones, and some rows have none.

length | J | V | D | size | DNA | CDR3
14 | TRBJ2-3 | TRBV7-6 | TRBD1 | . | TGTGCCAGCAGCCAGGACAGGGTCCCAGATACGCAGTATTTT | CASSQDRVPDTQYF
13 | TRBJ1-4 | TRBV7-9 | TRBD1 | few | TGTGCCAGCAGGAGACAGGGGGGTGAAAAACTGTTTTTT | CASRRQGGEKLFF
15 | TRBJ2-7 | TRBV19 | TRBD1 | many | TGTGCCAGTTCCCTCGGGACAGGAGACATCTACGAGCAGTACTTC | CASSLGTGDIYEQYF
15 | TRBJ1-2 | TRBV4-1 | . | few | TGCGCCAGCAGCCAAGATCAGCAGGGTCAAAGGGGCTACACCTTC | CASSQDQQGQRGYTF
18 | TRBJ2-7 | TRBV4-1 | . | few | TGCGCCAGCAGCCACGCCGGGGGGAACAGGGCTGGTGCCTACGAGCAGTACTTC | CASSHAGGNRAGAYEQYF
14 | TRBJ2-2 | TRBV5-1 | . | . | TGCGCCAGCGGCCCACCTACGAACACCGGGGAGCTGTTTTTT | CASGPPTNTGELFF
15 | TRBJ2-6 | TRBV6-2/TRBV6-3 | . | . | TGTGCCAGCAGTTACAGTGGGGCTGGGGCCAACGTCCTGACTTTC | CASSYSGAGANVLTF
16 | TRBJ2-3 | TRBV7-8 | . | few | TGTGCCAGCAGCTCCCGGTGGCAATCTAGCACAGATACGCAGTATTTT | CASSSRWQSSTDTQYF
15 | TRBJ2-7 | TRBV5-1 | . | many | TGCGCCAGCCACTACGGCCCGGGTACCTCCTACGAGCAGTACTTC | CASHYGPGTSYEQYF
15 | TRBJ2-1 | TRBV20-1 | TRBD1 | many | TGCAGTGCCCCTCCCTTGGACAGGCTAAACAATGAGCAGTTCTTC | CSAPPLDRLNNEQFF
17 | TRBJ2-2 | TRBV27 | TRBD2 | many | TGTGCCAGCAGTTTATCCTCCGCTAGCGGGGGCACCGGGGAGCTGTTTTTT | CASSLSSASGGTGELFF
16 | TRBJ1-6 | TRBV7-9 | TRBD1 | many | TGTGCCAGCAGCCCCACTCCGGGACAGGGATCATCACCCCTCCACTTT | CASSPTPGQGSSPLHF
16 | TRBJ2-5 | TRBV5-8 | . | . | TGTGCCAGCAGATCAAGGGACAATTTCCTAGGAGAGACCCAGTACTTC | CASRSRDNFLGETQYF
12 | TRBJ1-4 | TRBV2 | . | many | TGTGCCAGCCGGGCAGGGGAGGGAAAACTGTTTTTT | CASRAGEGKLFF
16 | TRBJ2-1 | TRBV6-2/TRBV6-3 | . | many | TGTGCCAGCAGTTCCCCTGTGGTCCCCTCCTACAATGAGCAGTTCTTC | CASSSPVVPSYNEQFF
13 | TRBJ1-2 | TRBV25-1 | . | many | TGTGCCAGCAGTGATCAGGGGAGCTATGGCTACACCTTC | CASSDQGSYGYTF
13 | TRBJ2-5 | TRBV6-6 | . | many | TGTGCCAGCAGTTACACTACCCAAGAGACCCAGTACTTC | CASSYTTQETQYF
12 | TRBJ1-2 | TRBV10-3 | . | . | TGTGCCATCAGTGAGTCTACCTTAGGCTACACCTTC | CAISESTLGYTF
15 | TRBJ1-1 | TRBV7-2 | . | . | TGTGCCAGCAGCTTAGTATCGGGCACGGACACTGAAGCTTTCTTT | CASSLVSGTDTEAFF
15 | TRBJ2-5 | TRBV25-1 | . | many | TGTGCCAGCAGTAGCGACTCAGGAGTTAGCAGGACCCAGTACTTC | CASSSDSGVSRTQYF
14 | TRBJ1-1 | TRBV6-1 | . | many | TGTGCCAGCAGTTCCGACCGTCAGGACACTGAAGCTTTCTTT | CASSSDRQDTEAFF
20 | TRBJ2-2 | TRBV19 | TRBD2 | . | TGTGCCAGTAAGCGGGCGGGTAGGCTAGCGGGAGGGACGAACACCGGGGAGCTGTTTTTT | CASKRAGRLAGGTNTGELFF
18 | TRBJ2-5 | TRBV20-1 | . | many | TGCAGTGCTAGAGACCGTGATGAGACCGCATGGGGCCAAGAGACCCAGTACTTC | CSARDRDETAWGQETQYF
13 | TRBJ1-1 | TRBV6-5 | . | many | TGTGCCAGCAGCTACTTAACGAACACTGAAGCTTTCTTT | CASSYLTNTEAFF
16 | TRBJ2-3 | TRBV18 | . | many | TGTGCCAGCTCACCAATCGAAGGGCTGAGCACAGATACGCAGTATTTT | CASSPIEGLSTDTQYF
16 | TRBJ2-5 | TRBV14 | TRBD2 | many | TGTGCCAGCAGCCCGACTGGCGGGAGCACACAAGAGACCCAGTACTTC | CASSPTGGSTQETQYF
13 | TRBJ2-3 | TRBV12-3/TRBV12-4 | TRBD2 | many | TGTGCCAGCAGGAGCGGGGGTACAGATACGCAGTATTTT | CASRSGGTDTQYF
13 | TRBJ1-1 | TRBV10-3 | . | . | TGTGCCATCAGTGTGGGGGCAGACATTGAAGCTTTCTTT | CAISVGADIEAFF
18 | TRBJ2-5 | TRBV5-1 | TRBD2 | . | TGCGCCAGCAGTTCGACGTCGGCTAGCGGGGGGGCCTGGGAGACCCAGTACTTC | CASSSTSASGGAWETQYF